Sequencing of this TCR beta chain was carried out in a study of blood T cell repertoires in COVID-19 (dated by TCRdb to the early 2020s). Study-wide context: Samples covering the acute and convalescent phases of COVID-19 were provided by collaborators in the United States, Italy and Spain. Samples came from the ongoing ImmuneRACE study (first 160 participants) plus 1,254 subjects from 6 global collaborators. Deeply sampled blood TCRbeta repertoires from subjects exposed to, actively infected with, or recovered from COVID-19 were included in the dataset. The repertoires were released in a freely available public database meant as a resource for research on the immune response to SARS-CoV-2. The prospective study material was composed of cDNA or gDNA derived from T cells, B-cell-depleted T cells, or PBMCs. The sample metadata nearly always contained a de-identified subject ID, COVID-19 status, age in years and sex. Where HLA class I and class II types were available, the types were taken from metadata supplied by the sample provider, not from assay-based typing. Overall study outcomes, separate from this receptor: Clinical and demographic metadata were provided uncurated, with the amount varying by source and participant.

TCRbeta CDR3 regions were amplified from genomic DNA by means of the immunoSEQ Assay, a bias-controlled multiplex PCR. On the authors' methods: The number of nucleated cells in each sample was estimated by amplification of reference gene primers within the assay. To quantify the absolute abundance of each unique TCRbeta CDR3 rearrangement, sequence reads were collapsed and filtered. For each sample, productive Simpson clonality was calculated as the square root of Simpson's diversity index across productive rearrangements. Here the immuneACCESS table is served through TCRdb, limited to in-frame sequences with V and J called. Missing clones are a known gap in these copies; in checked studies unresolved V genes cover under half, and the rest lacks a known reason. For V, J and clone size, that table is used; D and trimming come from the DNA. The sample table holds 90,000 to 100,000 clones, of which 81% were seen once. About 4.5% of the sample comes from the top ten.

Whole blood was collected in K2EDTA tubes by collaborating institutions according to the institutions' own protocols. For TCRbeta analysis, collaborators shipped samples as frozen whole blood, isolated PBMCs, or DNA extracted from either of those sample types. Trimming accounts for 3 bases at V and 1 base at J, while the number of junction bases matched to no gene is 7. The CDR3 covers 17 residues, taking in both the cysteine and the phenylalanine. Just the 51-base CDR3 DNA is kept, in frame starting at base 1. For CDR1 and CDR2, the germline V gene lists MNHEY and SVGEGT. About this clone: This clone's antigen is unknown. Base-call qualities are not available, and no considerably larger clone is one nucleotide away.

The TCR sequence derives from a man aged 60-69 years with acute or convalescent COVID-19. Sequenced input: peripheral blood. This chain joins TRBV6-2 or TRBV6-3 to TRBJ2-2, with 8 bases aligning to TRBD1. The CDR3 here reads CASSYPRQGLNTGELFF. At the DNA level, the sequence is TGTGCCAGCAGTTATCCCCGACAGGGGTTGAACACCGGGGAGCTGTTTTTT.